The 31 T cell receptor beta chains below were found in one sample sequenced in a study of cytomegalovirus exposure and HLA in healthy donors. In the PCR, 60 Vbeta and 13 Jbeta primers were used. TCRdb's copy holds only in-frame clones and misses some; the assay was immunoSEQ multiplex PCR. This table holds around 150,000 clones, around 80% found once. The sample consisted of PBMCs. Receptors originate from a man aged 30-40 years in good health and CMV-seronegative.

The V call is TRBV7-9, the J call TRBJ2-1; 10 bases agree with TRBD2. Germline V gene lookup returns CDR1 SEHNR and CDR2 FQNEAQ (reference sequence). The length of the CDR3 is 15 residues. J gave up 6 bases and V 5 bases, and 7 bases lay outside the gene matches. The CDR3 DNA sequence: TGTGCCAGCAGCCGGGGGACTAGCGTCCCCAATGAGCAGTTCTTC. Its protein is CASSRGTSVPNEQFF. Full variable domain (outside the CDR3, taken from reference TRBV7-9 and TRBJ2-1): DTGVSQNPRHKITKRGQNVTFRCDPISEHNRLYWYRQTLGQGPEFLTYFQNEAQLEKSRLLSDRFSAERPKGSFSTLEIQRTEQGDSAMYLCASSRGTSVPNEQFFGPGTRLTVL.

The chain links TRBV12-5 to TRBJ1-3; D call uncertain. CDR1 is LGHNT, CDR2 FRNRAP, per germline. The CDR3 sequence is 12 residues long. V was trimmed by 2 bases and J by 4 bases, leaving 3 bases between them. For the CDR3, the DNA is TGTGCTAGTGGTTTGCCAGGAAACACCATATATTTT. Protein sequence: CASGLPGNTIYF.

The CDR3 region is CASSQSTGSGAFF. CDR3 sequence (DNA): TGTGCCAGCAGCCAATCGACAGGGAGCGGAGCTTTCTTT. The rearrangement links TRBV16 to TRBJ1-1; 7 nucleotides match TRBD1. The CDR3 totals 13 residues. Germline values: CDR1 KGHSY, CDR2 FQNENV. Trimming cost V 0 bases and J 10 bases; bases outside gene matches: 5.

This clone came up a few times. The V and J genes are TRBV7-2 and TRBJ2-5; D is unresolved. Deletions cut 3 bases from V and 3 bases from J, with 8 bases between. The CDR3 extends over 13 amino acids. Germline V CDR1 and CDR2: SGHTA, FQGNSA. This CDR3 reads CASSFAGEETQYF. The CDR3 coding sequence is TGTGCCAGCAGCTTCGCAGGTGAAGAGACCCAGTACTTC.

The chain recombines TRBV9 with TRBJ1-2; D ambiguous. Per the germline V gene, CDR1 is SGDLS and CDR2 is YYNGEE. The CDR3 loop spans 15 amino acids. Trimming removed 1 base at V and 7 bases at J, with 17 bases between. CDR3 region: CASSVSWQFLLGYTF. The DNA of the CDR3 is TGTGCCAGCAGCGTATCGTGGCAGTTTCTTCTTGGCTACACCTTC. Filled out from reference TRBV9 and TRBJ1-2, the complete variable domain reads DSGVTQTPKHLITATGQRVTLRCSPRSGDLSVYWYQQSLDQGLQFLIQYYNGEERAKGNILERFSAQQFPDLHSELNLSSLELGDSALYFCASSVSWQFLLGYTFGSGTRLTVV.

This rearrangement joins TRBV13 to TRBJ2-1; 13 bases line up with TRBD2. J gave up 9 bases and V 6 bases, and 8 bases lay outside the gene matches. The CDR3 totals 15 residues. Per the germline V gene, CDR1 is PRHDT and CDR2 is FYEKMQ (reference sequence). In nucleotides, the CDR3 is TGTGCCAGCAGGCTTGGGACTAGCGGGGTGGTTGAGCAGTTCTTC. It yields the protein CASRLGTSGVVEQFF.

The chain joins TRBV19 to TRBJ2-2, with TRBD1 as a possible D gene (6 bases). Trimming left V 3 bases short and J 5 bases short, with 16 bases between. This CDR3 contains 16 residues. CDR1 is LNHDA, CDR2 SQIVND, per germline (reference sequence). The CDR3 sequence is CASSIPQGMGTGELFF. CDR3 nucleotide sequence: TGTGCCAGTAGTATCCCCCAGGGGATGGGGACCGGGGAGCTGTTTTTT.

The chain links TRBV30 to TRBJ2-7; tentative D call: TRBD1 (5 bases). V lost 5 bases and J 0 bases, leaving 11 bases between the germline ends. Germline loops: CDR1 GTSNPN, CDR2 SVGIG (reference sequence). The length of the CDR3 is 13 residues. CDR3 sequence (DNA): TGTGCCTGGGATAGGGGTGACTCCTACGAGCAGTACTTC. This codes for CAWDRGDSYEQYF.

This clone was recorded only once. This CDR3 reads CASSNGGGTGVNQETQYF. DNA for the CDR3: TGTGCCAGCAGCAATGGGGGAGGGACAGGGGTTAACCAAGAGACCCAGTACTTC. The rearrangement links TRBV21-1 to TRBJ2-5; the table's D call of TRBD1 was not tested on the DNA. TRBV21-1 represents a pseudogene. The CDR3 runs to 18 residues.

The chain couples TRBV10-1 to TRBJ2-5; possible D gene TRBD2, 5 bases. TRBJ2-7 explains the end of the DNA better; the J call may be wrong. Germline V CDR1 and CDR2: WNHNN, SYGVQD (reference sequence). This CDR3 has 13 amino acids. The DNA of the CDR3 is TGCGCCCCCCCCCGGGCCCCGGAGGACGAGCAGTACTTC. As protein: CAPPRAPEDEQYF.

The rearrangement links TRBV28 to TRBJ2-3; 7 bases agree with TRBD1. V shed 3 bases and J 5 bases; nucleotides not matched to a gene: 5. Germline CDR1 reads MDHEN; CDR2 reads SYDVKM. The CDR3 runs to 14 residues. CDR3 sequence (DNA): TGTGCCAGCAGTTTCGGGGACAGAATAGATACGCAGTATTTT. Translation gives CASSFGDRIDTQYF.

This chain joins TRBV9 and TRBJ1-6; TRBD1 matches at 8 bases. This CDR3 is 16 amino acids long. Germline V gene data show CDR1 as SGDLS and CDR2 as YYNGEE. V was clipped by 0 bases and J by 8 bases; unmatched bases: 7. The CDR3 reads CASSVAGGQGDSPLHF. DNA for the CDR3: TGTGCCAGCAGCGTAGCGGGAGGACAGGGAGATTCACCCCTCCACTTT.

The chain is built from TRBV6-1 and TRBJ2-1, with D perhaps matching TRBD1 (5 bases). The V end lost 2 bases, the J end lost 10 bases, and 9 bases lay between the germline ends. The length of the CDR3 is 12 residues. Germline CDR1 and CDR2: MNHNS and SASEGT. The CDR3: CASSEWGSEQFF. In DNA, the CDR3 is TGTGCCAGCAGTGAATGGGGCAGCGAGCAGTTCTTC.

This sequence joins TRBV7-3 and TRBJ2-7; 7 bases are shared with TRBD1. CDR1 is SGHTA, CDR2 FQGTGA, per germline. This CDR3 contains 14 residues. V shed 0 bases and J 3 bases; nucleotides not matched to a gene: 2. CDR3 bases: TGTGCCAGCAGCTTAACACAGGGGAGCTACGAGCAGTACTTC. It codes for CASSLTQGSYEQYF.

The chain links TRBV25-1 to TRBJ1-1; tentatively, D is TRBD1 (6 bases). Trimming removed 6 bases from V and 3 bases from J, with 14 bases in between. The CDR3 loop spans 14 amino acids. The germline CDR1 and CDR2 sequences are MGHDK and SYGVNS. CDR3 loop: CASSLGGRDTEAFF. Here the CDR3 DNA reads TGTGCCAGCAGCCTGGGGGGGCGAGACACTGAAGCTTTCTTT.

This chain connects TRBV13 to TRBJ1-2, with a possible D match to TRBD1 (6 bases). Trimming pared 5 bases from V and 8 bases from J, leaving 21 bases between. CDR3 size: 15 residues. Germline CDR1 is PRHDT and CDR2 is FYEKMQ (reference sequence). The CDR3 DNA is TGTGCCAGCAGCGGAACGTTGGGGGCTTCGGAAGGCTACACCTTC. Encoded protein: CASSGTLGASEGYTF.

V usage is TRBV2 and J usage is TRBJ1-5; 8 bases are a match to TRBD1. Unmatched junction bases numbered 12, after V lost 8 bases and J lost 9 bases. The CDR3 has 14 amino acids. Germline-derived CDR1 and CDR2 are SNHLY and FYNNEI. The CDR3 DNA follows: TGTGCCAGCTTGAGGGACAGGCAGGCGACGCCCCAGCATTTT. Protein product: CASLRDRQATPQHF. Variable domain in full (rest from reference TRBV2 and TRBJ1-5): EPEVTQTPSHQVTQMGQEVILRCVPISNHLYFYWYRQILGQKVEFLVSFYNNEISEKSEIFDDQFSVERPDGSNFTLKIRSTKLEDSAMYFCASLRDRQATPQHFGDGTRLSIL.

The rearrangement joins TRBV9 to TRBJ1-2; D uncertain. Germline V gene sequence: CDR1 SGDLS, CDR2 YYNGEE. V was pared by 0 bases and J by 4 bases, with 13 bases between. This CDR3 is built from 15 residues. CDR3 sequence (DNA): TGTGCCAGCAGCGTAGCTACCGGGGATGGCTATGGCTACACCTTC. Amino acid sequence: CASSVATGDGYGYTF. The full variable domain, with the rest looked up from reference TRBV9 and TRBJ1-2, is DSGVTQTPKHLITATGQRVTLRCSPRSGDLSVYWYQQSLDQGLQFLIQYYNGEERAKGNILERFSAQQFPDLHSELNLSSLELGDSALYFCASSVATGDGYGYTFGSGTRLTVV.

V is TRBV5-1 and J is TRBJ2-7; D is perhaps TRBD1 (5 bases). Germline values: CDR1 SGHRS, CDR2 YFSETQ. V lost 5 bases and J lost 3, with 15 bases in between. The CDR3 extends over 14 amino acids. CDR3: CASSWGTEFYEQYF. For the CDR3, the DNA is TGCGCCAGCAGTTGGGGCACGGAGTTCTACGAGCAGTACTTC.

The chain recombines TRBV7-9 with TRBJ1-2; 7 positions agree with TRBD1. V lost 5 bases and J lost 5; bases outside the gene matches: 5. Germline assignment: CDR1 SEHNR and CDR2 FQNEAQ (reference sequence). The CDR3 is made up of 13 amino acids. Here the CDR3 reads CASSPGQTYGYTF. The CDR3 DNA sequence: TGTGCCAGCAGCCCGGGACAGACATATGGCTACACCTTC.

This clone came up a few times. The chain carries TRBV27 and TRBJ2-7, with 7 bases fitting TRBD2. The V and J ends lost 2 bases and 1 base, in that order; junction bases with no gene match: 5. Germline values: CDR1 MNHEY, CDR2 SMNVEV (reference sequence). The CDR3 runs to 15 residues. CDR3 DNA sequence: TGTGCCAGCAGTTTAGGGGCTAGCGGTTCCTACGAGCAGTACTTC. As protein: CASSLGASGSYEQYF.

The chain combines TRBV27 with TRBJ2-7, with 7 bases lining up with TRBD2. The CDR3 loop spans 14 amino acids. V dropped 9 bases and J dropped 1; count of bases not matched to a gene: 9. Germline values: CDR1 MNHEY, CDR2 SMNVEV (reference sequence). The chain's CDR3 is CAREQRDPSYEQYF. The CDR3 DNA sequence: TGTGCCAGGGAGCAGCGGGATCCATCCTACGAGCAGTACTTC.

The rearrangement uses TRBV5-6 and TRBJ1-2; TRBD1 might be the D (6 bases). The V gene lost 0 bases and the J gene lost 5 bases, with 11 bases spanning the gap. CDR3 length equals 14 residues. Germline assignment: CDR1 SGHDT and CDR2 YYEEEE. CDR3 sequence (DNA): TGTGCCAGCAGCTTGGGGACAGTAAGATATGGCTACACCTTC. This translates into CASSLGTVRYGYTF.

The chain combines TRBV15 with TRBJ2-7, with 8 bases identical to TRBD1. Germline assignment: CDR1 LNHNV and CDR2 YYDKDF (reference sequence). Trimming took 3 bases from V and 5 from J; bases not matched to a gene: 9. The CDR3 has 15 residues. In nucleotides, the CDR3 is TGTGCCACCAGCAGTAGGGCAGGGGGCGCGAACGAGCAGTACTTC. Its protein product is CATSSRAGGANEQYF. The variable domain in full, with the rest retrieved from reference TRBV15 and TRBJ2-7, is DAMVIQNPRYQVTQFGKPVTLSCSQTLNHNVMYWYQQKSSQAPKLLFHYYDKDFNNEADTPDNFQSRRPNTSFCFLDIRSPGLGDTAMYLCATSSRAGGANEQYFGPGTRLTVT.

A note on this clone: Additional DNA sequences in this sample encode the identical CDR3. The chain uses TRBV27 and TRBJ2-7; D gene uncertain. V was shortened by 4 bases and J by 4 bases, with 5 bases between the two germline ends. The CDR3 consists of 11 residues. CDR1 is MNHEY, CDR2 SMNVEV, per germline (reference sequence). CDR3: CASSSGYEQYF. The CDR3 DNA sequence: TGTGCCAGCAGTTCAGGATACGAGCAGTACTTC.

The chain employs TRBV5-5 and TRBJ1-1, with a possible D match to TRBD1 (5 bases). Germline lookup yields CDR1 SGHKS and CDR2 YYEKEE (reference sequence). CDR3 length: 15 amino acids. Trimming shortened V by 4 bases and J by 1 base, and 14 bases separated the two germline ends. The CDR3 spells CASSPEIDRNTEAFF. In nucleotides, the CDR3 is TGTGCCAGCAGCCCTGAGATAGACAGGAACACTGAAGCTTTCTTT.

J is TRBJ2-5 and V is TRBV30; maybe TRBD1 (5 bases). CDR1 GTSNPN and CDR2 SVGIG come from the germline V gene (reference sequence). Trimming left V 5 bases short and J 1 base short, with 8 bases between. This CDR3 contains 12 residues. The CDR3 region is CAWDSPQETQYF. CDR3 nucleotide sequence: TGTGCCTGGGACAGCCCCCAAGAGACCCAGTACTTC.

This clone was recorded only once. The chain joins TRBV18 to TRBJ1-5; TRBD1 is a possible D gene (6 bases). V shed 6 bases and J shed 1 base, with 13 bases lying between them. Germline CDR1 is KGHSH and CDR2 is LQKENI. The CDR3 runs 15 residues. The CDR3 nucleotides read TGTGCCAGCTCGCCATCCGGGACAAGCAATCAGCCCCAGCATTTT. Translated: CASSPSGTSNQPQHF.

This chain links TRBV7-6 with TRBJ2-7; the match to TRBD1 covers 9 bases. There are 19 residues in the CDR3. Unmatched junction bases numbered 19, after V lost 5 bases and J lost 2 bases. CDR1 and CDR2 (germline): SGHVS, FNYEAQ. The CDR3 DNA sequence: TGTGCCAGCAGCAGCCGGGACAGGGATGATAGCGGGCCTACCTACGAGCAGTACTTC. As protein: CASSSRDRDDSGPTYEQYF. The full variable domain, its missing parts supplied by reference TRBV7-6 and TRBJ2-7, is GAGVSQSPRYKVTKRGQDVALRCDPISGHVSLYWYRQALGQGPEFLTYFNYEAQQDKSGLPNDRFSAERPEGSISTLTIQRTEQRDSAMYRCASSSRDRDDSGPTYEQYFGPGTRLTVT.

The chain employs TRBV5-6 and TRBJ2-5; TRBD2 is a possible D gene (7 bases). Germline-derived CDR1 and CDR2 are SGHDT and YYEEEE. V was trimmed by 3 bases and J by 1 base, leaving 13 bases between them. This CDR3 contains 15 residues. CDR3 in DNA: TGTGCCAGCAGCTGGAGGGGGGGCTCCCAAGAGACCCAGTACTTC. It is translated as CASSWRGGSQETQYF. The full variable domain, completed using reference TRBV5-6 and TRBJ2-5, is DAGVTQSPTHLIKTRGQQVTLRCSPKSGHDTVSWYQQALGQGPQFIFQYYEEEERQRGNFPDRFSGHQFPNYSSELNVNALLLGDSALYLCASSWRGGSQETQYFGPGTRLLVL.

The gene calls are TRBV28 and TRBJ2-1, with D perhaps TRBD2 (6 bases). This CDR3 has 16 amino acids. The germline V gene has CDR1 MDHEN and CDR2 SYDVKM. Trimming removed 5 bases from V and 5 bases from J, with 19 bases in between. CDR3: CASSVILGGAHNEQFF. Written as DNA, the CDR3 is TGTGCCAGCAGTGTGATCCTCGGGGGAGCACACAATGAGCAGTTCTTC.